Below, one T cell receptor beta chain is given with its context. As yet, its antigen is unknown. These data originate in a study of post-analysis software for immune sequencing data. Study at large: The patients showed relapsing-remitting, secondary progressive and progressive-relapsing multiple sclerosis courses. Study outcomes and limitations: Samples prepared in the same batch strongly co-clustered by F measure. TRBV5-6, TRBV5-1 and TRBV20-1 belonged to a set of five TRBV segments that were more frequent in patients than controls. There was significantly lower normalized Chao1 diversity in multiple sclerosis patients than in controls.

Carried by the TCR beta cDNA libraries were unique molecular identifiers. Hundreds of thousands of cDNA molecules came from approximately 1 to 10 million T cells. TCRdb passed the PCR reads through MiXCR, listing each CDR3 protein once. The data contain almost 700,000 distinct CDR3 sequences, 55% to 70% of them singletons. CDR3 length: 17 amino acids. Looked up from germline, CDR1 is SGHRS and CDR2 is YFSETQ. V gave up 0 bases and J gave up 2 bases; unmatched junction bases: 4. The receptor was derived from a girl aged 2 to 10 with multiple sclerosis. Sequences were obtained from blood. The chain employs TRBV5-1 and TRBJ2-3; 12 nucleotides align to TRBD2. The CDR3: CASSLGASGRVTDTQYF. The CDR3 DNA is TGCGCCAGCAGCTTGGGTGCTAGCGGGAGGGTCACAGATACGCAGTATTTT.